This T cell receptor (beta chain) was documented in a study of T-cell reconstitution after alpha-beta-depleted transplantation in children (TCRdb year 2016). Concerning the study at large: Using TCR repertoire profiling, the study followed T-cell immune reconstitution in a quantitative way in children after TCRalphabeta/CD19-depleted allogeneic hematopoietic cell transplantation.

The library was generated by PCR. Instrument on record: Illumina HiSeq 2500. Molecular barcoding was employed in the preparation of TCR libraries, with unique molecular identifiers being used to normalize TCRbeta repertoire quantification. TCRdb cleaned the public reads at Q25 with fastp, built clones with MiXCR and kept in-frame beta chains. Rows are unified per CDR3 protein, each entry keeping the most common DNA and genes. Within this sample are about 60,000 distinct CDR3 sequences, with roughly 46% of them counted one time only. The ten largest clones take up more than 95% of the sample. The sample's treatment or condition label, in plain terms: allogeneic hematopoietic cell transplantation with graft depleted of TCRalphabeta T cells and CD19 B cells. TCRalphabeta/CD19-depleted allogeneic hematopoietic cell grafts were given to the transplant recipients, all of whom were children. Points the paper makes about the study in general: About two months after transplant, the apparently early recovery of alphabetaT-cell counts reportedly depended on just several hundred clones that had expanded rapidly and came from non-depleted graft cells. Over subsequent months, a decline in hyperexpanded clone frequencies was noted, and after one year, T-cell counts and TCRbeta diversity were mostly ascribed to newly produced T cells. The high TCRbeta diversity at day 60 in some patients was ascribed to recipient T cells and intrathymic progenitors that had survived conditioning.

With respect to this clonotype: Its cognate antigen has yet to be identified. No base qualities exist here, and no much larger clone lies one base off it.

The clonotype comes from a male patient younger than 18 who had a stem cell transplant for acute lymphoblastic leukemia, so the T cells may come from the graft donor. Here the sequenced sample was PBMCs, mostly from graft donor cells, taken 360 days after TCRalphabeta/CD19-depleted stem cell transplant.

The CDR3 protein sequence reads: CASSHQREDFYEQYF. In nucleotide form, the sequence is TGTGCCAGCTCTCACCAGCGGGAGGATTTTTACGAGCAGTACTTC. This sequence uses TRBV18 and TRBJ2-7; 9 junctional bases match TRBD2. CDR1 and CDR2, looked up from the germline V gene, are KGHSH and LQKENI. The junction shows trimming of 6 bases on V and 4 bases on J, and the gene matches do not reach 10 bases of it. The CDR3 spans 15 residues, from the cysteine through the phenylalanine. The kept DNA is CDR3 alone, 45 bases in frame from the first base.